The rows below give T cell receptor beta chains drawn from one sample of a study of identical twins. TCRdb reanalysed the 5' RACE reads using MiXCR and keeps one entry per CDR3 protein. The sample lists around 530,000 distinct CDR3 sequences; around 15% were seen once. A further study also used this sample, focusing on yellow fever vaccine responses in identical twins.

Sequencing input: CD4+ T cells sorted from blood. These TCRs come from a woman aged 18-29 years in good health. Each CDR3 is given with its conserved first and last residue. D genes are given only for firm matches. Not all rows give a size; the values are once, few, many and, for expanded clones, a class.

J	V	length	D	size	CDR3	DNA
TRBJ2-5	TRBV28	15	TRBD2	NA	CASRPSGAGEETQYF	TGTGCCAGCAGGCCCTCCGGAGCGGGAGAAGAGACCCAGTACTTC
TRBJ1-5	TRBV6-5	15	NA	NA	CASSYSQQRNQPQHF	TGTGCCAGCAGTTACTCCCAACAAAGAAATCAGCCCCAGCATTTT
TRBJ1-6	TRBV5-1	16	NA	NA	CASSLDGFWSNSPLHF	TGCGCCAGCAGCTTGGACGGATTCTGGAGCAATTCACCCCTCCACTTT
TRBJ2-3	TRBV20-1	15	TRBD1	few	CSATPGQGITDTQYF	TGCAGTGCAACTCCGGGACAGGGGATCACAGATACGCAGTATTTT
TRBJ2-5	TRBV28	15	NA	NA	CASSLGLAPKETQYF	TGTGCCAGCAGTTTGGGGCTAGCGCCCAAAGAGACCCAGTACTTC
TRBJ1-1	TRBV6-1	14	NA	few	CASRGNSLNTEAFF	TGTGCCAGCAGGGGCAATTCCTTGAACACTGAAGCTTTCTTT
TRBJ2-1	TRBV21-1	17	NA	NA	CASSLPSPGLKYNEQFF	TGTGCCAGCAGCCTCCCGAGTCCGGGACTAAAGTACAATGAGCAGTTCTTC
TRBJ2-3	TRBV6-1	13	NA	few	CASSLHGVGTQYF	TGTGCCAGCAGTCTCCATGGGGTGGGTACGCAGTATTTT
TRBJ2-3	TRBV2	13	NA	few	CASNNYSTDTQYF	TGTGCCAGCAATAACTACAGCACAGATACGCAGTATTTT
TRBJ1-4	TRBV28	13	NA	NA	CASTEGTNEKLFF	TGTGCCAGTACTGAGGGGACTAATGAAAAACTGTTTTTT
TRBJ1-6	TRBV25-1	13	NA	NA	CASASQGGSPLHF	TGTGCCAGCGCTAGTCAGGGAGGTTCACCCCTCCACTTT
TRBJ2-3	TRBV10-3	15	TRBD2	few	CATSSTSGSTDTQYF	TGTGCCACCTCATCGACTAGCGGGAGTACAGATACGCAGTATTTT
TRBJ2-7	TRBV4-2	14	NA	few	CASSQGGNSYEQYF	TGTGCCAGCAGCCAAGGTGGGAACTCCTACGAGCAGTACTTC
TRBJ2-1	TRBV9	16	TRBD1	NA	CASSVGGQGAYNEQFF	TGTGCCAGCAGCGTAGGGGGACAGGGCGCTTACAATGAGCAGTTCTTC
TRBJ2-1	TRBV7-9	11	NA	NA	CASSLSGPQFF	TGTGCCAGCAGCTTGTCCGGACCGCAGTTCTTC
TRBJ1-6	TRBV28	16	NA	NA	CASSGTGVAFNSPLHF	TGTGCCAGCTCGGGGACGGGTGTTGCCTTTAATTCACCCCTCCACTTT
TRBJ1-2	TRBV5-6	13	NA	NA	CASRKGQGGGYTF	TGTGCCAGCAGGAAAGGGCAGGGTGGTGGCTACACCTTC
TRBJ2-4	TRBV12-3/TRBV12-4	17	NA	NA	CASSQVGAGEVKNIQYF	TGTGCCAGCAGTCAGGTCGGCGCAGGGGAGGTCAAAAACATTCAGTACTTC
TRBJ2-1	TRBV10-3	14	NA	few	CAISESGLPGEQFF	TGTGCCATCAGTGAGTCCGGACTGCCCGGGGAGCAGTTCTTC
TRBJ1-1	TRBV12-3/TRBV12-4	15	NA	NA	CASSPRPWVNTEAFF	TGTGCCAGCAGTCCTAGGCCCTGGGTGAACACTGAAGCTTTCTTT
TRBJ1-5	TRBV29-1	14	TRBD1	few	CSVGDRGSNQPQHF	TGCAGCGTTGGGGACAGGGGAAGCAATCAGCCCCAGCATTTT
TRBJ2-1	TRBV5-1	13	TRBD1	few	CASSSSGGAYQFF	TGCGCCAGCAGCTCCTCAGGGGGTGCTTATCAGTTCTTC
TRBJ2-7	TRBV15	15	TRBD2	few	CATSRATSGSYEQYF	TGTGCCACCAGCAGAGCGACTAGCGGGAGCTACGAGCAGTACTTC
TRBJ2-5	TRBV2	16	TRBD2	NA	CASSEEASGAQETQYF	TGTGCCAGCAGTGAAGAGGCTAGCGGGGCCCAAGAGACCCAGTACTTC
TRBJ2-2	TRBV5-1	13	NA	few	CASNSANTGELFF	TGCGCCAGCAACTCCGCGAACACCGGGGAGCTGTTTTTT
TRBJ2-1	TRBV12-3/TRBV12-4	15	TRBD2	many	CASSSPGTTYNEQFF	TGTGCCAGCAGCTCCCCCGGGACTACCTACAATGAGCAGTTCTTC
TRBJ2-1	TRBV12-3/TRBV12-4	16	NA	NA	CASSLNSGDTYNEQFF	TGTGCCAGCAGTTTGAATAGTGGGGACACCTACAATGAGCAGTTCTTC
TRBJ1-1	TRBV12-3/TRBV12-4	14	NA	NA	CASSLDTANTEAFF	TGTGCCAGCAGTTTAGATACAGCTAACACTGAAGCTTTCTTT
TRBJ2-5	TRBV12-3/TRBV12-4	13	NA	once	CARSLEIGETQYF	TGTGCCAGAAGTTTGGAGATTGGGGAGACCCAGTACTTC
TRBJ2-4	TRBV6-2/TRBV6-3	17	TRBD2	NA	CASRLAGPYLAKNIQYF	TGTGCCAGCAGACTAGCGGGACCCTATTTAGCCAAAAACATTCAGTACTTC
TRBJ2-7	TRBV5-1	15	NA	few	CASSLSGASSYEQYF	TGCGCCAGCAGCTTATCAGGGGCTTCAAGCTACGAGCAGTACTTC
TRBJ2-7	TRBV7-9	15	TRBD2	NA	CASSLETSASYEQYF	TGTGCCAGCAGCTTAGAGACTAGCGCCAGCTACGAGCAGTACTTC
TRBJ2-7	TRBV18	17	TRBD2	NA	CASSPIGTSGSSNEQYF	TGTGCCAGCTCACCTATCGGGACTAGCGGGAGTAGCAACGAGCAGTACTTC
TRBJ1-2	TRBV10-3	15	NA	few	CAISESIGESYGYTF	TGTGCCATCAGTGAGTCGATAGGAGAATCCTATGGCTACACCTTC
TRBJ2-2	TRBV29-1	13	TRBD1	few	CSARTGDTGELFF	TGCAGCGCACGGACAGGGGATACCGGGGAGCTGTTTTTT
TRBJ2-5	TRBV5-1	16	TRBD2	NA	CASSLPGRGGEETQYF	TGCGCCAGCAGCTTGCCAGGACGGGGGGGTGAAGAGACCCAGTACTTC
TRBJ2-7	TRBV20-1	13	TRBD1	NA	CSASGTGDYEQYF	TGCAGTGCTAGTGGGACAGGAGACTACGAGCAGTACTTC
TRBJ2-4	TRBV15	13	NA	NA	CATMEGIENIQYF	TGTGCCACCATGGAGGGCATCGAAAACATTCAGTACTTC
TRBJ1-5	TRBV5-1	15	TRBD1	NA	CASSSTGTADQPQHF	TGCGCCAGCAGCTCCACCGGGACAGCAGATCAGCCCCAGCATTTT
TRBJ1-1	TRBV20-1	12	NA	NA	CSARASVGEAFF	TGCAGTGCTAGGGCTTCTGTGGGTGAAGCTTTCTTT
TRBJ2-1	TRBV24-1	16	TRBD2	many	CATSDKLAGAYNEQFF	TGTGCCACCAGTGACAAACTAGCGGGAGCCTACAATGAGCAGTTCTTC
TRBJ2-7	TRBV4-2	13	NA	NA	CASSQNFPYEQYF	TGTGCCAGCAGCCAGAACTTCCCCTACGAGCAGTACTTC
TRBJ2-5	TRBV15	14	NA	NA	CATSREPGKETQYF	TGTGCCACCAGCAGAGAGCCGGGGAAAGAGACCCAGTACTTC
TRBJ2-3	TRBV12-3/TRBV12-4	10	NA	few	CASSLNTQYF	TGTGCCAGCAGTTTAAATACGCAGTATTTT
TRBJ2-5	TRBV29-1	20	TRBD2	NA	CSVEEKGLAGGNRYKETQYF	TGCAGCGTTGAAGAAAAGGGACTAGCGGGGGGGAACAGATATAAAGAGACCCAGTACTTC
TRBJ2-1	TRBV3-1	16	NA	few	CASSRTWGRLDNEQFF	TGTGCCAGCAGCCGAACATGGGGGAGGCTAGATAATGAGCAGTTCTTC
TRBJ1-3	TRBV12-3/TRBV12-4	15	TRBD1	few	CASSSRQGLGNTIYF	TGTGCCAGCAGTTCCCGACAGGGCCTAGGAAACACCATATATTTT
TRBJ2-1	TRBV15	12	NA	many	CATSRAYNEQFF	TGTGCCACCAGCAGAGCCTACAATGAGCAGTTCTTC
TRBJ2-3	TRBV10-3	16	NA	few	CAIKDGARTSTDTQYF	TGTGCCATCAAAGACGGGGCCCGAACTAGCACAGATACGCAGTATTTT
TRBJ2-7	TRBV27	15	NA	few	CASSLGGQSRGEQYF	TGTGCCAGCAGTTTAGGGGGGCAGTCCCGAGGCGAGCAGTACTTC
TRBJ1-1	TRBV6-1	15	NA	few	CASRPGSWVNTEAFF	TGTGCCAGCAGGCCAGGGTCTTGGGTGAACACTGAAGCTTTCTTT
TRBJ2-1	TRBV10-3	15	NA	few	CAISESARLGNEQFF	TGTGCCATCAGTGAGTCGGCTCGACTGGGCAATGAGCAGTTCTTC
TRBJ2-3	TRBV7-9	13	NA	few	CASLQGTTDTQYF	TGTGCCAGCCTCCAGGGGACTACAGATACGCAGTATTTT
TRBJ2-2	TRBV28	15	NA	many	CASRFPGANTGELFF	TGTGCCAGCCGTTTCCCCGGCGCGAACACCGGGGAGCTGTTTTTT
TRBJ2-4	TRBV20-1	13	NA	NA	CSVPTTGWDIQYF	TGCAGTGTCCCTACTACGGGGTGGGACATTCAGTACTTC
TRBJ2-1	TRBV20-1	16	TRBD2	NA	CSARFTAGVSYNEQFF	TGCAGTGCTAGATTCACAGCGGGGGTCTCCTACAATGAGCAGTTCTTC
TRBJ2-7	TRBV29-1	12	TRBD2	many	CSVLRENYEQYF	TGCAGCGTTTTGCGGGAGAACTACGAGCAGTACTTC
TRBJ2-1	TRBV5-1	17	TRBD2	few	CASSLYPREAPLNEQFF	TGCGCCAGCAGCTTGTACCCGCGGGAGGCCCCCCTCAATGAGCAGTTCTTC
TRBJ1-6	TRBV6-5	15	NA	NA	CASSFLAPPNSPLHF	TGTGCCAGCAGTTTTCTGGCACCCCCTAATTCACCCCTCCACTTT